The 31 T cell receptor beta chains below were found in one sample sequenced in a study of TET2 disruption in CD19-targeted CAR T cells. Their recognized antigens are unknown. Only in-frame clones appear in the TCRdb table, and some are missing; sequencing was by immunoSEQ multiplex PCR. This table holds under 30,000 clones. As for treatment: autologous CTL019 cells: CD19 CAR with 4-1BB and CD3 zeta domains. The material sequenced was CD8- CAR+ T cells sorted from cultured blood T cells, taken for CD19 CAR T cell therapy. Subset in this sample: CD8-negative CAR-positive T cells from the infusion product. Receptors were obtained from a man between 65 and 85 years old with chronic lymphocytic leukemia.

On this clone: The CDR3 end is not reached by the read, which stops 3 residues before it; the germline J gene fills it in. The rearrangement links TRBV7-2 to TRBJ1-4; D not resolved. There are 15 residues in the CDR3. Trimming shortened V by 4 bases and J by 0 bases, and 9 bases separated the two germline ends. Per the germline V gene, CDR1 is SGHTA and CDR2 is FQGNSA. The CDR3 here is CASSSQSATNEKLFF. Partial CDR3 DNA: TGTGCCAGCAGCTCCCAGTCTGCAACTAATGAAAAA.

Remarks on this clone: The read is 3 residues too short to cover the CDR3 end, so that end is filled in from the germline J gene. J is TRBJ2-6 and V is TRBV5-1; D is ambiguous. The germline V and J ends were trimmed by 4 bases and 0 bases, with 8 bases remaining between them. This CDR3 is built from 15 residues. Germline assignment: CDR1 SGHRS and CDR2 YFSETQ. CDR3 DNA (partial): TGCGCCAGCAGCCGAACCGGCTCTGGGGCCAACGTC. It specifies CASSRTGSGANV. The full CDR3 sequence reads CASSRTGSGANVLTF.

With respect to this clone: The read ends 3 residues shy of where the CDR3 ends; the end is completed using the germline J gene. The chain recombines TRBV20-1 with TRBJ2-4, with 8 bases identical to TRBD2. Looked up from germline, CDR1 is DFQATT and CDR2 is SNEGSKA (reference sequence). The length of the CDR3 is 12 residues. CDR3 DNA (partial): TGCAGTGCCCCGGGGGGGCGGGAGACT. The encoded protein is CSAPGGRET. The full CDR3 protein reads CSAPGGRETQYF.

Remarks on this clone: The CDR3 extends 3 residues past the end of the read, so its final part is completed from the germline J gene. The chain recombines TRBV13 with TRBJ1-2, with D unresolved. This CDR3 is built from 15 residues. Germline V gene sequence: CDR1 PRHDT, CDR2 FYEKMQ (reference sequence). The CDR3 reads CASSLGRAPTYEYTF. CDR3 DNA (partial): TGTGCCAGCAGCTTAGGGCGCGCACCTACCTACGAA.

With regard to this clone: The read ends 3 residues before the CDR3 terminus; that terminus is restored from the germline J gene. The V call is TRBV5-1, the J call TRBJ1-1; D is unclear. This CDR3 is built from 15 residues. CDR1 SGHRS and CDR2 YFSETQ come from the germline V gene. Incomplete CDR3 DNA: TGCGCCAGCAGCCTGGCCGGGTCAATCCAAGAGACA. The encoded protein is CASSLAGSIQET. The complete CDR3 reads CASSLAGSIQETAFF.

Worth noting for this clone: The read ends 3 residues early relative to the CDR3; the germline J gene fills the gap. The sample contains more than one DNA sequence encoding this CDR3. The rearrangement links TRBV12-3 or TRBV12-4 to TRBJ1-3; D is undetermined. This CDR3 is 13 amino acids long. Deletions cut 2 bases from V and 3 bases from J, with 5 bases between. The covered CDR3 bases are TGTGCCAGCAGTTTAAACAGTGGAAACACC. Amino acid sequence: CASSLNSGNT. The entire CDR3 sequence reads CASSLNSGNTIYF.

As for this clone: The read is 3 residues too short to cover the CDR3 end, so that end is filled in from the germline J gene. V gene TRBV28 combines with J gene TRBJ1-2; 9 nucleotides align to TRBD1. CDR1 is MDHEN and CDR2 is SYDVKM in the germline V gene. Trimming cost V 3 bases and J 6 bases; bases outside gene matches: 5. The CDR3 covers 14 residues. The CDR3 sequence is CASSLTGGTNGYTF. Partial CDR3 DNA: TGTGCCAGCAGTTTGACAGGGGGAACTAATGGC.

Concerning this clone: From the germline J gene comes the end of the CDR3, since the read stops 3 residues before it. The V call is TRBV19, the J call TRBJ2-4; no firm D call. CDR3 length equals 14 residues. Looked up from germline, CDR1 is LNHDA and CDR2 is SQIVND (reference sequence). CDR3 in amino acids: CASSIGQVNQPQYF. Incomplete CDR3 DNA: TGTGCCAGTAGTATAGGGCAGGTGAATCAGCCT.

Remarks on this clone: The sequenced fragment ends 3 residues before the CDR3 boundary, so the rest is inferred from the germline J gene. The V gene is TRBV7-9, the J gene TRBJ1-2; D is perhaps TRBD1 (6 bases). Germline CDR1 is SEHNR and CDR2 is FQNEAQ (reference sequence). This CDR3 spans 13 amino acids. Incomplete CDR3 DNA: TGTGCCAGCAGGCGAACAGGGTCCGTTGAC. Protein: CASRRTGSVD. The whole CDR3 sequence is CASRRTGSVDYTF.

With regard to this clone: The CDR3 goes on 3 residues after the read ends, and that part is filled in from the germline J gene. V gene TRBV20-1 combines with J gene TRBJ1-1; no clear D gene. Germline V gives CDR1 DFQATT, CDR2 SNEGSKA (reference sequence). The CDR3 spans 12 residues. V was pared by 6 bases and J by 1 base, with 9 bases between. The sequenced CDR3 bases are TGCAGTGCCGACGCGGGGAACACTGAA. Protein: CSADAGNTE. The full-length CDR3 reads as CSADAGNTEAFF.

The CDR3 loop is CAWRDRGLYEQYF. CDR3 bases read: TGTGCCTGGAGGGACAGGGGCCTCTACGAG. This chain links TRBV30 with TRBJ2-7, with 9 bases fitting TRBD1. The CDR3 end falls 3 residues outside the read, so it is completed with the germline J gene. Germline V gives CDR1 GTSNPN, CDR2 SVGIG (reference sequence). The CDR3 is 13 residues long. Trimming took 3 bases from V and 3 from J; bases not matched to a gene: 3.

With respect to this clone: The CDR3 end lies 3 residues beyond the end of the read and is filled in from the germline J gene. V and J are TRBV6-2 or TRBV6-3 and TRBJ1-2, with D perhaps TRBD1 (6 bases). In germline, CDR1 is MNHEY, CDR2 SVGEGT. This CDR3 spans 17 amino acids. CDR3 protein: CASSTGITSGGTDTYTF. The DNA read from the CDR3 is TGTGCCAGCAGTACCGGGATCACTAGCGGGGGCACAGATACC.

With regard to this clone: Read data end 3 residues before the CDR3 end; the end is taken from the germline J gene. V gene TRBV6-4 combines with J gene TRBJ1-2; 12 bases line up with TRBD1. The CDR3 is 14 residues long. The germline CDR1 and CDR2 sequences are MRHNA and SNTAGT. J was trimmed by 7 bases and V by 6 bases; bases with no gene match: 6. The CDR3 loop is CASRAGQGAVGYTF. The DNA read from the CDR3 is TGTGCCAGCAGGGCGGGACAGGGGGCAGTTGGC.

Concerning this clone: The read comes to an end 3 residues before the CDR3 does, leaving the germline J gene to fill in the end. The V call is TRBV27, the J call TRBJ2-7; TRBD1 aligns across 11 bases. After removal of 6 bases from V and 3 bases from J, the junction contained 4 bases not matched to a gene. Per the germline V gene, CDR1 is MNHEY and CDR2 is SMNVEV (reference sequence). The CDR3 has 14 amino acids. CDR3 DNA, as far as it was read: TGTGCCAGCAGGGCGGGACAGGGGGTCTACGAG. This encodes CASRAGQGVYE. In full, the CDR3 is CASRAGQGVYEQYF.

About this clone itself: The read halts 3 residues ahead of the CDR3 end, with the missing end drawn from the germline J gene. The same CDR3 arises from other DNA sequences in this sample as well. This chain joins TRBV2 and TRBJ1-2; D may be TRBD1 (6 bases). In germline, CDR1 is SNHLY, CDR2 FYNNEI. The CDR3 length is 12 residues. The DNA read from the CDR3 is TGTGCCAGCGGGGGGGGCCTCGGGGGC. Amino acid sequence: CASGGGLGG. From start to end, the CDR3 is CASGGGLGGYTF.

As to this clone: The read comes to an end 3 residues before the CDR3 does, leaving the germline J gene to fill in the end. V and J are TRBV7-2 and TRBJ2-4; tentative D call: TRBD2 (6 bases). Germline lookup yields CDR1 SGHTA and CDR2 FQGNSA. This CDR3 is 15 amino acids long. The CDR3 is CASSNGGFKGETQYF. The DNA read from the CDR3 is TGTGCCAGCAGCAACGGGGGATTTAAGGGAGAGACT.

Points on this clone: The CDR3 end is not reached by the read, which stops 3 residues before it; the germline J gene fills it in. The chain joins TRBV28 to TRBJ1-1; possibly TRBD1 for D (5 bases). Germline V gene lookup returns CDR1 MDHEN and CDR2 SYDVKM. With 2 bases removed from V and 0 bases from J, the gap between germline ends came to 10 bases. The CDR3 runs 15 residues. The CDR3 bases that were read are TGTGCCAGCAGTTTAGGGGCAAACATGAACACTGAA. Translating it yields CASSLGANMNTE. The full CDR3 reads CASSLGANMNTEAFF.

For this clone: The read falls 3 residues short of the CDR3 end, and the missing part is taken from the germline J gene. This chain connects TRBV27 to TRBJ2-2, with D unresolved. Trimming took off 0 bases at V and 6 bases at J, with 17 bases between the two ends. The CDR3 consists of 17 residues. Germline loops: CDR1 MNHEY, CDR2 SMNVEV (reference sequence). Partial CDR3 DNA: TGTGCCAGCAGTTTATCTATGCGGAGTCGGATACCCGGGGAG. It codes for CASSLSMRSRIPGE. The complete CDR3 protein is CASSLSMRSRIPGELFF.

In the case of this clone: The read ends 3 residues early relative to the CDR3; the germline J gene fills the gap. The chain links TRBV2 to TRBJ1-1, with D perhaps TRBD1 (6 bases). This CDR3 is built from 15 residues. V was trimmed by 7 bases and J by 4 bases, leaving 19 bases between them. From germline, CDR1 is SNHLY and CDR2 FYNNEI. This CDR3 reads CASKTMGAARTEAFF. CDR3 DNA (partial): TGTGCCAGCAAGACGATGGGGGCCGCTCGCACTGAA.

A remark on this clone: Read data end 3 residues before the CDR3 end; the end is taken from the germline J gene. V and J are TRBV11-2 and TRBJ2-5, with D maybe TRBD2 (5 bases). The CDR3 totals 15 residues. The V end lost 5 bases, the J end lost 4 bases, and 17 bases lay between the germline ends. Germline V gives CDR1 SGHAT, CDR2 FQNNGV. The part of the CDR3 DNA that was read is TGTGCCAGCAGCGCCTTACTAGTACTGGGAGAGACC. As protein: CASSALLVLGET. The entire CDR3 sequence reads CASSALLVLGETQYF.

Concerning this clone: The DNA ends 3 residues before the CDR3 does, and the rest of the CDR3 is filled in from the germline J gene. This rearrangement joins TRBV29-1 to TRBJ1-2, with 7 bases aligning to TRBD1. This CDR3 region has 12 residues. Germline V gene data show CDR1 as SQVTM and CDR2 as ANQGSEA. V dropped 6 bases and J dropped 4; count of bases not matched to a gene: 5. CDR3 in amino acids: CSVGGQLYGYTF. CDR3 DNA (partial): TGCAGCGTGGGGGGACAGCTCTATGGC.

The DNA read from the CDR3 is TGCAGTGCAAAACGATTTGGCGGGGGCTCCCAAGAGACC. It encodes CSAKRFGGGSQET. The CDR3 in full is CSAKRFGGGSQETQYF. V and J are TRBV20-1 and TRBJ2-5; weak D call: TRBD2 (7 bases). The read stops 3 residues short of the end of the CDR3; the missing end is completed from the germline J gene. This CDR3 is built from 16 residues. Germline CDR1 and CDR2: DFQATT and SNEGSKA (reference sequence). V gave up 6 bases and J gave up 1 base, with 21 bases separating them.

CDR3 amino acids: CASSLTLGGLYEQYF. The DNA read from the CDR3 is TGTGCCAGTAGCCTAACTCTGGGGGGGCTATACGAG. This chain connects TRBV19 to TRBJ2-7, with D possibly TRBD2 on 7 matching bases. Read sequence stops 3 residues before the CDR3 end, and the germline J gene provides the missing end. Trimming took off 6 bases at V and 4 bases at J, with 19 bases between the two ends. The CDR3 length is 15 residues. The germline V gene has CDR1 LNHDA and CDR2 SQIVND (reference sequence).

About this clone: The CDR3 end is not reached by the read, which stops 3 residues before it; the germline J gene fills it in. Other DNA sequences of this sample code for an identical CDR3. The gene calls are TRBV18 and TRBJ2-3; 11 bases match TRBD2. J gave up 4 bases and V 6 bases, and 6 bases lay outside the gene matches. CDR3 size: 15 residues. From germline, CDR1 is KGHSH and CDR2 LQKENI. CDR3 DNA, as far as it was read: TGTGCCAGCTCCCCCCCGGGACTAGCGGCAGATACG. This codes for CASSPPGLAADT. The whole CDR3 is CASSPPGLAADTQYF.

Turning to this clone: With the read ending 3 residues before the CDR3 end, the germline J gene is used to fill in that end. V gene TRBV20-1 combines with J gene TRBJ2-1, with 9 bases identical to TRBD2. V was clipped by 1 base and J by 4 bases; unmatched bases: 8. This CDR3 has 16 amino acids. The germline V gene has CDR1 DFQATT and CDR2 SNEGSKA (reference sequence). Incomplete CDR3 DNA: TGCAGTGCTAGAGGGATCACTAGCGGGCGGTACAATGAG. It translates to CSARGITSGRYNE. The full CDR3 sequence reads CSARGITSGRYNEQFF.

About this clone: The read finishes 3 residues shy of the CDR3 end, and the germline J gene is used to complete it. This sequence joins TRBV7-6 and TRBJ2-3; 7 bases are shared with TRBD1. The V and J ends lost 4 bases and 6 bases, in that order; junction bases with no gene match: 10. The CDR3 has 15 amino acids. Germline V gene lookup returns CDR1 SGHVS and CDR2 FNYEAQ. The covered CDR3 bases are TGTGCCAGCAGCTCGGGCCCTCCACAGGGGGATACG. Translated, it gives CASSSGPPQGDT. The entire CDR3 reads CASSSGPPQGDTQYF. The variable domain in full, completed from reference TRBV7-6 and TRBJ2-3, reads GAGVSQSPRYKVTKRGQDVALRCDPISGHVSLYWYRQALGQGPEFLTYFNYEAQQDKSGLPNDRFSAERPEGSISTLTIQRTEQRDSAMYRCASSSGPPQGDTQYFGPGTRLTVL.

Comment on this clone: The read finishes 3 residues shy of the CDR3 end, and the germline J gene is used to complete it. V is TRBV20-1 and J is TRBJ1-6; possible D gene TRBD1, 6 bases. There are 14 residues in the CDR3. CDR1 and CDR2 (germline): DFQATT, SNEGSKA (reference sequence). Trimming removed 4 bases at V and 7 bases at J, with 14 bases between. The CDR3 reads CSAITGNGNSPLHF. Partial CDR3 DNA: TGCAGTGCTATTACAGGGAACGGGAATTCACCC.

Worth noting for this clone: The read falls 3 residues short of the CDR3 end, and the missing part is taken from the germline J gene. This chain links TRBV19 with TRBJ2-7; 7 positions match TRBD2. Per germline, CDR1 LNHDA and CDR2 SQIVND (reference sequence). The V and J ends lost 4 bases and 1 base, in that order; junction bases with no gene match: 4. The CDR3 runs to 14 residues. The covered CDR3 bases are TGTGCCAGTAGTAGGGCGGGGGAGTCCTACGAG. The encoded protein is CASSRAGESYE. The full CDR3 protein reads CASSRAGESYEQYF.

As for this clone: The read ends 3 residues shy of where the CDR3 ends; the end is completed using the germline J gene. This chain links TRBV7-2 with TRBJ2-5; 9 bases match TRBD1. V lost 4 bases to trimming and J lost 4 bases; unmatched junction nucleotides: 7. Germline CDR1 and CDR2: SGHTA and FQGNSA. This CDR3 spans 15 amino acids. CDR3: CASSSTGGAGETQYF. The covered CDR3 bases are TGTGCCAGCAGCTCAACAGGGGGCGCGGGAGAGACC.

In the case of this clone: The read terminates 3 residues ahead of where the CDR3 ends, so the germline J gene completes it. The chain uses TRBV10-2 and TRBJ2-3, with a weak D call TRBD2 (6 bases). Germline CDR1 reads WSHSY; CDR2 reads SAAADI. The CDR3 consists of 14 residues. Trimming shortened V by 8 bases and J by 0 bases, and 12 bases separated the two germline ends. CDR3 bases read: TGCGCCAGCGCGTTGGGGACTAGCACAGATACG. It encodes CASALGTSTDT. The full-length CDR3 reads as CASALGTSTDTQYF.

The sequenced part of the CDR3 DNA is TGTGCCAGCTCACAGGGTCTAAATAGCAATCAGCCC. Residues: CASSQGLNSNQP. From start to end, the CDR3 is CASSQGLNSNQPQHF. This chain joins TRBV18 and TRBJ1-5; D not certain. The read ends 3 residues shy of where the CDR3 ends; the end is completed using the germline J gene. The CDR3 is 15 residues long. Trimming removed 4 bases from V and 0 bases from J, with 10 bases in between. Germline values: CDR1 KGHSH, CDR2 LQKENI.